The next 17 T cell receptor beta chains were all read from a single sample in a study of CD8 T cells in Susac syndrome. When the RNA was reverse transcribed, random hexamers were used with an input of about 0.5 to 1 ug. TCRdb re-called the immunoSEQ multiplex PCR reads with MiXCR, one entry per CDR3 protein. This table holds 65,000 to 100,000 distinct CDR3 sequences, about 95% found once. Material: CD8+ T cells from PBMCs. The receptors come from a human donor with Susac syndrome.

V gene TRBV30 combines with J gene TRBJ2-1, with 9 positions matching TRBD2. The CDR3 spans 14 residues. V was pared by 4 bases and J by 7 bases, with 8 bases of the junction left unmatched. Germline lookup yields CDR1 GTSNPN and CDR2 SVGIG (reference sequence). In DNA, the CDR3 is TGTGCCTGGACCCTTAGCGGGAGCGATAATGAGCAGTTCTTC. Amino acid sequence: CAWTLSGSDNEQFF.

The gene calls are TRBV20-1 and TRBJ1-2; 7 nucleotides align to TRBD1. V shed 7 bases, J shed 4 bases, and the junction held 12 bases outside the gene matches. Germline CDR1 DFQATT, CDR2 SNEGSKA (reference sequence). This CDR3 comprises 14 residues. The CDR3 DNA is TGCAGTGGGATTCCCTATGGGGACAGCTATGGCTACACCTTC. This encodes CSGIPYGDSYGYTF.

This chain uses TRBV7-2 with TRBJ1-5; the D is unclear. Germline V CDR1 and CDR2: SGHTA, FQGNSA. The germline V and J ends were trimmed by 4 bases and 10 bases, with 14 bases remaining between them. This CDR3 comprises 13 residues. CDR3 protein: CASSSPVGSPQHF. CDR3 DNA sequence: TGTGCCAGCAGCTCTCCCGTCGGCTCTCCCCAGCATTTT.

CDR3 sequence reads: CSVEVAGGKTDTQYF. DNA for the CDR3: TGCAGCGTTGAGGTAGCGGGGGGAAAAACAGATACGCAGTATTTT. The J gene is TRBJ2-3, the V gene TRBV29-1; 10 nucleotides align to TRBD2. V was pared by 3 bases and J by 3 bases, with 6 bases of the junction left unmatched. The CDR3 is 15 residues long. Per germline, CDR1 SQVTM and CDR2 ANQGSEA.

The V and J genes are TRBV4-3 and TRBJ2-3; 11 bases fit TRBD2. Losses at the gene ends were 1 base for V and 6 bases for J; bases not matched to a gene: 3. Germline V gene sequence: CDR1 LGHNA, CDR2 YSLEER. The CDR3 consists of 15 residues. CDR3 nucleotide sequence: TGCGCCAGCAGCCAAGTCCGGACTAGCGGGGATACGCAGTATTTT. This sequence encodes CASSQVRTSGDTQYF.

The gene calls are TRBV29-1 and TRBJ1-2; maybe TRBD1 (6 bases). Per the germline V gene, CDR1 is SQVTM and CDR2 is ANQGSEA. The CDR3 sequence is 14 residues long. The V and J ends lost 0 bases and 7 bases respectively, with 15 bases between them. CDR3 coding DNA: TGCAGCGTTGAAGATGGGAAGGGGGATAGTGGCTACACCTTC. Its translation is CSVEDGKGDSGYTF.

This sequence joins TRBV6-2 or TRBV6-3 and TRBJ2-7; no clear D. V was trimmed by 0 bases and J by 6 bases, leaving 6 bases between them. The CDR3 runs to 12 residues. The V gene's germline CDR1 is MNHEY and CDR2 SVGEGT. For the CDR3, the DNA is TGTGCCAGCAGTTACTCGAAGTCCGAGCAGTACTTC. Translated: CASSYSKSEQYF.

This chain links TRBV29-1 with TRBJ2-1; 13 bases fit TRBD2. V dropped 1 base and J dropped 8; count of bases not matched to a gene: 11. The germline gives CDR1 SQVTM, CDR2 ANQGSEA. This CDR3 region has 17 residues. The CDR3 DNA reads TGCAGCGTTGAAGGGACTAGCGGGAGCGGGCTTGTGGATGAGCAGTTCTTC. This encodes CSVEGTSGSGLVDEQFF.

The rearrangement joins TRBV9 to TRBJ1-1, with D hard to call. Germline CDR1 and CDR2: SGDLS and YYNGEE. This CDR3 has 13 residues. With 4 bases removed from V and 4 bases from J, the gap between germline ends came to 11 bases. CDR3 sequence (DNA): TGTGCCAGCAGCCCCCCGGAGGGCACTGAAGCTTTCTTT. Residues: CASSPPEGTEAFF.

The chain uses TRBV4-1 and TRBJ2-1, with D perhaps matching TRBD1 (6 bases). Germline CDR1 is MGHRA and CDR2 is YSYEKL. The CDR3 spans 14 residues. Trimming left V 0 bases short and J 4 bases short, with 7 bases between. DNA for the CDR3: TGCGCCAGCAGCCAAGAAGGGGGATACAATGAGCAGTTCTTC. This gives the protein CASSQEGGYNEQFF.

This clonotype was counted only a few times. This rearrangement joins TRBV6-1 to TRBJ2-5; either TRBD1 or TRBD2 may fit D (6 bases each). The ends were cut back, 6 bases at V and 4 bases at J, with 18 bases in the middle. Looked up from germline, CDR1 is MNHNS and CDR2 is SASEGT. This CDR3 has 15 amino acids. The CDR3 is CASRTLLGGAETQYF. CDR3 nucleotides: TGTGCCAGCAGGACCCTTCTGGGGGGCGCAGAGACCCAGTACTTC.

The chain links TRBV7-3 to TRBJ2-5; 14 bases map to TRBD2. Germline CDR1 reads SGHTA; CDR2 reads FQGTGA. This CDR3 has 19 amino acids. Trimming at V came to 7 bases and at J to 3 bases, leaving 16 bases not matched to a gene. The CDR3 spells CASTQDGRWTSGGKETQYF. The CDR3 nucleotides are TGTGCCAGCACCCAAGACGGGCGTTGGACTAGCGGGGGGAAAGAGACCCAGTACTTC.

CDR3 DNA: TGCAGTGCTACAAGTCCCGGGACAGGGGCCAATCAGCCCCAGCATTTT. Translated, it gives CSATSPGTGANQPQHF. This rearrangement joins TRBV20-1 to TRBJ1-5; 10 bases line up with TRBD1. CDR3 length: 16 residues. Trimming cost V 4 bases and J 3 bases; bases outside gene matches: 9. Germline assignment: CDR1 DFQATT and CDR2 SNEGSKA (reference sequence).

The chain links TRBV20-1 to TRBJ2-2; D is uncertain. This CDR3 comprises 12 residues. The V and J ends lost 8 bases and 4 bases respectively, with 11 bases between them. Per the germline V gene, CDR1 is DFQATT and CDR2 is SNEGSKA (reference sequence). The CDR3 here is CSIRAGTGELFF. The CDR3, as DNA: TGCAGTATACGGGCAGGCACCGGGGAGCTGTTTTTT.

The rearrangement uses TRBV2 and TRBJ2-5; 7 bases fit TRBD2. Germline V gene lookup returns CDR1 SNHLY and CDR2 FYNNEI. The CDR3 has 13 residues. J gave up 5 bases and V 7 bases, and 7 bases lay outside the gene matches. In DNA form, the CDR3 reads TGTGCCAGCAACGCGGGAGATAGTGAGACCCAGTACTTC. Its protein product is CASNAGDSETQYF.

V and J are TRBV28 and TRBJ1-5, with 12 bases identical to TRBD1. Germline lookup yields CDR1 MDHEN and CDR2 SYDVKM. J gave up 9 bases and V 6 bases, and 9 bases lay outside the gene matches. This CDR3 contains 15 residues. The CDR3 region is CASSHRDRGRPPQHF. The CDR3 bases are TGTGCCAGCAGCCACCGGGACAGGGGGCGGCCGCCCCAGCATTTT. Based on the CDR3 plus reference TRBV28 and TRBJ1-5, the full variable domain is DVKVTQSSRYLVKRTGEKVFLECVQDMDHENMFWYRQDPGLGLRLIYFSYDVKMKEKGDIPEGYSVSREKKERFSLILESASTNQTSMYLCASSHRDRGRPPQHFGDGTRLSIL.

Written as DNA, the CDR3 is TGCGCCAGCAGCCAAGTCGGAACTGAGCAGTTCTTC. Its protein is CASSQVGTEQFF. The gene calls are TRBV4-1 and TRBJ2-1; the D is unclear. Germline V gives CDR1 MGHRA, CDR2 YSYEKL. The CDR3 is 12 amino acids. Trimming pared 1 base from V and 9 bases from J, leaving 7 bases between.